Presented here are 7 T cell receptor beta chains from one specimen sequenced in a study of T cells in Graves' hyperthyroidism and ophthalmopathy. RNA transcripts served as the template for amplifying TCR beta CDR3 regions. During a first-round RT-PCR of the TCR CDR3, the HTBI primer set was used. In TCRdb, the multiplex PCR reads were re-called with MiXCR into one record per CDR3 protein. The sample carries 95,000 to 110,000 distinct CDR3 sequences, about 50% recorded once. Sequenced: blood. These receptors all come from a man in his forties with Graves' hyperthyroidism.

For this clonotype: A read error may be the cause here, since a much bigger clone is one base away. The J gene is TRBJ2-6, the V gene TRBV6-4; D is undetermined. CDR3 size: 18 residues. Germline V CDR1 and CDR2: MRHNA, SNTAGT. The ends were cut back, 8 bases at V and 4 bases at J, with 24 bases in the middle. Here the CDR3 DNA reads TGTGCCAGCCCCGACGGCGGAAGAGAGTATACGGGGGCCAACGTCCTGACTTTC. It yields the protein CASPDGGREYTGANVLTF.

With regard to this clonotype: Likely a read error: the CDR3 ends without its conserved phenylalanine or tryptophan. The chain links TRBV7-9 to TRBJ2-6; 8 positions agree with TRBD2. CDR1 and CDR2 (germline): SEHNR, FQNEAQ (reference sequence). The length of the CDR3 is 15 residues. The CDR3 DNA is TGTGCCAGCAGCCTTAGCGGGGCCGGGGCCAACGGCCTGACTGTC. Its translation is CASSLSGAGANGLTV.

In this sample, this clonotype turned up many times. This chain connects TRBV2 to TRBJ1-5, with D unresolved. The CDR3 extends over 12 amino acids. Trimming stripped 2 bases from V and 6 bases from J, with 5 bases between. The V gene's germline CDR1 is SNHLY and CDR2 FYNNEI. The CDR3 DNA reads TGTGCCAGCAGTGAACGACCTCAGCCCCAGCATTTT. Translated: CASSERPQPQHF. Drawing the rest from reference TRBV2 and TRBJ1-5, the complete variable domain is EPEVTQTPSHQVTQMGQEVILRCVPISNHLYFYWYRQILGQKVEFLVSFYNNEISEKSEIFDDQFSVERPDGSNFTLKIRSTKLEDSAMYFCASSERPQPQHFGDGTRLSIL.

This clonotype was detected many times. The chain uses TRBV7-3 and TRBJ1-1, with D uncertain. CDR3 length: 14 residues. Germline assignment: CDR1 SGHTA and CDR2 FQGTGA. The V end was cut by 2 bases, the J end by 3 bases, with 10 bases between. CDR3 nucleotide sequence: TGTGCCAGCAGCTTATTCCGGGGAGACACTGAAGCTTTCTTT. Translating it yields CASSLFRGDTEAFF.

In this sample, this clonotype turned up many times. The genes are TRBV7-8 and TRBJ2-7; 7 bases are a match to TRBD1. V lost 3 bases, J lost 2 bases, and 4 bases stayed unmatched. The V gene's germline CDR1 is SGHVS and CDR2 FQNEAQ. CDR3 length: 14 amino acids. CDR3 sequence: CASSLVTGPYEQYF. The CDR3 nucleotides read TGTGCCAGCAGCTTGGTGACAGGGCCCTACGAGCAGTACTTC.

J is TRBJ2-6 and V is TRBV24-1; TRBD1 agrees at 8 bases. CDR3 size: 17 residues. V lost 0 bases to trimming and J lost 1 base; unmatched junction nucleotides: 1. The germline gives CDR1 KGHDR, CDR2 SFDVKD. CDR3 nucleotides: TGTGCCACCAGTGATTTGAGACAGGGGTCTGGGGCCAACGTCCTGACTTTC. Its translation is CATSDLRQGSGANVLTF.

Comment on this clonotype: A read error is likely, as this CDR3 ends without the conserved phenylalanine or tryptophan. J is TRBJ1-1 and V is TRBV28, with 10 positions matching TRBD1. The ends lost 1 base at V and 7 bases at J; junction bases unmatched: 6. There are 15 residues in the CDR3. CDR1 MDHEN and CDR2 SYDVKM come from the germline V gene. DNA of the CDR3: TGTGCCAGCAGTTTATTTGGGACAGGGGATTTTGAAGCTTTCTTG. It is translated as CASSLFGTGDFEAFL.